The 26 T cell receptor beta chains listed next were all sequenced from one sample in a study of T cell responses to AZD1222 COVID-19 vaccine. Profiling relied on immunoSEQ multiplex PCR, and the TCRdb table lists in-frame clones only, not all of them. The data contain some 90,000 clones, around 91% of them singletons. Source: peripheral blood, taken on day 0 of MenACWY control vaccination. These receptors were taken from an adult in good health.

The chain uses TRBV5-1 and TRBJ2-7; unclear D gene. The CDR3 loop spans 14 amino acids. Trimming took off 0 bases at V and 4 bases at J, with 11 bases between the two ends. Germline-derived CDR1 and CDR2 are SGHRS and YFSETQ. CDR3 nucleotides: TGCGCCAGCAGCTTGGGGGAATTGGGTTACGAGCAGTACTTC. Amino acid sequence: CASSLGELGYEQYF.

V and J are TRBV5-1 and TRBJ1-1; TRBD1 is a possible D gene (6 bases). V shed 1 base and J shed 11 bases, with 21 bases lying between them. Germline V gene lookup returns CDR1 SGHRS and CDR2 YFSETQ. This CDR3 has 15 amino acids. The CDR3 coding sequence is TGCGCCAGCAGCTTGCGTGAGGGACACCAACCAAAGGCTTTCTTT. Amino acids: CASSLREGHQPKAFF.

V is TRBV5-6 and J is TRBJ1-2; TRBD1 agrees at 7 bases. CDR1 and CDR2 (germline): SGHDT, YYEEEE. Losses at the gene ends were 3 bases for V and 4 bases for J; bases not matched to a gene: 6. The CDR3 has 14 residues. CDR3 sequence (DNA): TGTGCCAGCAGCTCCGAGGGACAGAGCTATGGCTACACCTTC. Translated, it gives CASSSEGQSYGYTF.

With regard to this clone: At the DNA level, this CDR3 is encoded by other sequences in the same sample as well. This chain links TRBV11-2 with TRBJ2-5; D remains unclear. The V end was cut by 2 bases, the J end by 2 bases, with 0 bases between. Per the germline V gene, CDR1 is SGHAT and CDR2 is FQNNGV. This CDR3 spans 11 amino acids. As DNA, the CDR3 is TGTGCCAGCAGCTTACAAGAGACCCAGTACTTC. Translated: CASSLQETQYF.

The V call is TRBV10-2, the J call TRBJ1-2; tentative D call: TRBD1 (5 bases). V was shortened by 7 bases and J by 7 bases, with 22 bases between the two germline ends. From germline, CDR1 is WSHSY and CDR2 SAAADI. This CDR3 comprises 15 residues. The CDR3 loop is CASIPGAGTFGGYTF. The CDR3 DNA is TGCGCCAGCATTCCCGGGGCAGGGACCTTTGGTGGCTACACCTTC.

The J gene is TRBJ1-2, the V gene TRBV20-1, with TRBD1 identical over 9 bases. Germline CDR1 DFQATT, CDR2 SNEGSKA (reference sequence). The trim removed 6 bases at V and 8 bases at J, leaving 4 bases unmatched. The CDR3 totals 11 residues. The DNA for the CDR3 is TGCAGTGCGCACAGGGGGCGCGGCTACACCTTC. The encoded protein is CSAHRGRGYTF.

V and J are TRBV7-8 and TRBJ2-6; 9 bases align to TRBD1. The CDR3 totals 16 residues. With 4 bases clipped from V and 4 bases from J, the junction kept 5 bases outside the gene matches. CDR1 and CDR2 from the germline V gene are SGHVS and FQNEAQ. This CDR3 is CASSYTGGAGANVLTF. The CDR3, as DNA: TGTGCCAGCAGCTACACAGGGGGCGCCGGGGCCAACGTCCTGACTTTC.

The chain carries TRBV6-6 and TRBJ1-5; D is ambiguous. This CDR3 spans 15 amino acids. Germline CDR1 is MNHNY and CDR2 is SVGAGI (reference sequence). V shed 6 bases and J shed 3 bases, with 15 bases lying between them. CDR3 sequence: CASSPGPADNQPQHF. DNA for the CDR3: TGTGCCAGCAGCCCCGGGCCGGCGGACAATCAGCCCCAGCATTTT.

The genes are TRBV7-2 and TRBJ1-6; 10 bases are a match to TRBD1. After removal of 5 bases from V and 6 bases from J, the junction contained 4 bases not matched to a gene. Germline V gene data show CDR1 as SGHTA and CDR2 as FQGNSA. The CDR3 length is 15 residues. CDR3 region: CASSQGQGGNSPLHF. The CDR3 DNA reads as TGTGCCAGCAGCCAAGGACAGGGGGGTAATTCACCCCTCCACTTT.

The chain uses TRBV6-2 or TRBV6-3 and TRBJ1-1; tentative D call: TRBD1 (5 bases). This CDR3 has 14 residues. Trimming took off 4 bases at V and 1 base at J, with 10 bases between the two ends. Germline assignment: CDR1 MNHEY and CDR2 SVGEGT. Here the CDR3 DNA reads TGTGCCAGCAGTTCGTTAAGGGGGAACACTGAAGCTTTCTTT. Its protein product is CASSSLRGNTEAFF.

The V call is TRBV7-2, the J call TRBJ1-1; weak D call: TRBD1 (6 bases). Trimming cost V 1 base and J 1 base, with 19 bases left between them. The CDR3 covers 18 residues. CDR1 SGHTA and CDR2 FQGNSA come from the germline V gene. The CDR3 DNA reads TGTGCCAGCAGCTTAGATCCTCAGGGGTGGATAGGGAACACTGAAGCTTTCTTT. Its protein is CASSLDPQGWIGNTEAFF. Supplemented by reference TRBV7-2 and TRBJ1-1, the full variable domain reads GAGVSQSPSNKVTEKGKDVELRCDPISGHTALYWYRQSLGQGLEFLIYFQGNSAPDKSGLPSDRFSAERTGGSVSTLTIQRTQQEDSAVYLCASSLDPQGWIGNTEAFFGQGTRLTVV.

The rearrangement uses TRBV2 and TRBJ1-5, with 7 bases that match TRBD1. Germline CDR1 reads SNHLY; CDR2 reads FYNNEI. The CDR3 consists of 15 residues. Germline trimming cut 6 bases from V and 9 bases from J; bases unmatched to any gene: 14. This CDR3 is CASSGGTDPRWPQHF. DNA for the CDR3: TGTGCCAGCAGCGGGGGGACAGACCCGAGGTGGCCCCAGCATTTT.

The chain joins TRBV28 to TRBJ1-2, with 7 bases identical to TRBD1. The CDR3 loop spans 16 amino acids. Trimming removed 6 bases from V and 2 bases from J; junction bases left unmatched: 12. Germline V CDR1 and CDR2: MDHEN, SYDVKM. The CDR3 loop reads CASRGGRGGVNYGYTF. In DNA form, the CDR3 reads TGTGCCAGCAGAGGGGGCAGGGGAGGTGTCAACTATGGCTACACCTTC.

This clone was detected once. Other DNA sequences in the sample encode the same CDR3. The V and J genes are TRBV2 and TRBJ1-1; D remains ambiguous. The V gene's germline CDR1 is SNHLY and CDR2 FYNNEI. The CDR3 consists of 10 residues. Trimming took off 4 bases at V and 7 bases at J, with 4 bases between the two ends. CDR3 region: CASSVGEAFF. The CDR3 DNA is TGTGCCAGCAGTGTGGGTGAAGCTTTCTTT. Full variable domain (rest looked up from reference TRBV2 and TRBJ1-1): EPEVTQTPSHQVTQMGQEVILRCVPISNHLYFYWYRQILGQKVEFLVSFYNNEISEKSEIFDDQFSVERPDGSNFTLKIRSTKLEDSAMYFCASSVGEAFFGQGTRLTVV.

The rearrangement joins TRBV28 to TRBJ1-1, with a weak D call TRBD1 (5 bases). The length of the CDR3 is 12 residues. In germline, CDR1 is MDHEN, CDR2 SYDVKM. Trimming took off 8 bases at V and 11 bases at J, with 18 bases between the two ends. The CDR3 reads CASLQAPGSAFF. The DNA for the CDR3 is TGTGCCAGCCTACAGGCCCCCGGTTCCGCTTTCTTT.

As DNA, the CDR3 is TGTGCCAGCAGTTATCAATTCACCGGGGAGCTGTTTTTT. It yields the protein CASSYQFTGELFF. This chain joins TRBV6-6 and TRBJ2-2; D unclear. The CDR3 spans 13 residues. The V gene's germline CDR1 is MNHNY and CDR2 SVGAGI (reference sequence). V was shortened by 3 bases and J by 4 bases, with 6 bases between the two germline ends.

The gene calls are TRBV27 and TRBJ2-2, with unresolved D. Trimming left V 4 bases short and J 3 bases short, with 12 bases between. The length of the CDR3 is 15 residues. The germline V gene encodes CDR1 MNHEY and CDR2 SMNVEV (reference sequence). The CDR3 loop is CASSSRSGDTGELFF. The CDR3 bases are TGTGCCAGCAGTTCCCGTTCTGGAGACACCGGGGAGCTGTTTTTT.

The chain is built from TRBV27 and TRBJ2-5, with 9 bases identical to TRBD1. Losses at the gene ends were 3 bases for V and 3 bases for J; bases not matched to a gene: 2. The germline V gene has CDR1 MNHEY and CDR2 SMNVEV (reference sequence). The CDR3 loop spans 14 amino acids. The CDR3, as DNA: TGTGCCAGCAGTTTTAGGACAGGGGAAGAGACCCAGTACTTC. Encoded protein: CASSFRTGEETQYF.

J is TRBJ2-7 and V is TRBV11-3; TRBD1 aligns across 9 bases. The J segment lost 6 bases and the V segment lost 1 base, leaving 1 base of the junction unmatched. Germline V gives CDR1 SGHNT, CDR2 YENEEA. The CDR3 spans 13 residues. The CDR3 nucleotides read TGTGCCAGCAGCTTAGTACAGGGGGCCGAGCAGTACTTC. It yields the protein CASSLVQGAEQYF.

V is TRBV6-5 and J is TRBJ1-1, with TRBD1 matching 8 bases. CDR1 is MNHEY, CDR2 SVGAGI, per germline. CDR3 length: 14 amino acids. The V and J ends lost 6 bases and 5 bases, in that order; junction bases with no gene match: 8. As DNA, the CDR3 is TGTGCCAGCAGAGCGCAGGGGGCGGGAACTGAAGCTTTCTTT. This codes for CASRAQGAGTEAFF.

The CDR3 region has the DNA TGTGCCAGCAGCTTAGTTCACTACGAGCAGTACTTC. Its translation is CASSLVHYEQYF. V usage is TRBV11-2 and J usage is TRBJ2-7; D remains unclear. Trimming removed 1 base from V and 3 bases from J, with 4 bases in between. CDR1 SGHAT and CDR2 FQNNGV come from the germline V gene. The CDR3 runs to 12 residues.

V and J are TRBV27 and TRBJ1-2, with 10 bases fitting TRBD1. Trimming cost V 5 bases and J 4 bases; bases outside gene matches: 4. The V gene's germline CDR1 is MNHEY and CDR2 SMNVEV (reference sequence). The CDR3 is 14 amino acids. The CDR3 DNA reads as TGTGCCAGCAGTGATTGGGACAGGGGCTATGGCTACACCTTC. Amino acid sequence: CASSDWDRGYGYTF.

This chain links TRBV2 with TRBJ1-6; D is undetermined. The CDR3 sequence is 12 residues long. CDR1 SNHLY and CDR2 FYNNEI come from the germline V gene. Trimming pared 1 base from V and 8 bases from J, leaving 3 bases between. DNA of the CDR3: TGTGCCAGCAGTGAAGGGTATTCACCCCTCCACTTT. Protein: CASSEGYSPLHF.

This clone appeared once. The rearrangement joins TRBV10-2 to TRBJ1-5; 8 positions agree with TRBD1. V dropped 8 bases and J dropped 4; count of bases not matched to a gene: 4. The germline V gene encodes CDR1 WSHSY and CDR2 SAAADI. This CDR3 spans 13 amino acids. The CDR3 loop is CASWDRQNQPQHF. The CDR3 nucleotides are TGCGCCAGCTGGGACAGGCAGAATCAGCCCCAGCATTTT.

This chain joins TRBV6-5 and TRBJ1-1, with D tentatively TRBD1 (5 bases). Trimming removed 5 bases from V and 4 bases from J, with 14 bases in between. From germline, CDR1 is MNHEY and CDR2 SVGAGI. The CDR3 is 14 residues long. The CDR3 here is CASSTGRIGTEAFF. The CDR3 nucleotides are TGTGCCAGCAGTACAGGACGGATTGGCACTGAAGCTTTCTTT.

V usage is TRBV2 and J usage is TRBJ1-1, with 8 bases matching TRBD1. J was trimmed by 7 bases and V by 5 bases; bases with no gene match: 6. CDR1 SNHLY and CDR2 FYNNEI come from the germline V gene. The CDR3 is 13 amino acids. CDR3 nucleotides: TGTGCCAGCAGTCTGGACAGGGACTATGAAGCTTTCTTT. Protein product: CASSLDRDYEAFF.